This TCR beta chain emerged from a study of technical replicates of blood from a few donors. Assay: immunoSEQ multiplex PCR; the TCRdb copy retains only in-frame clones and omits some. In the table there are some 70,000 clones, about 97% of which are singletons. The CDR3 has 15 amino acids. Per the germline V gene, CDR1 is LNHDA and CDR2 is SQIVND (reference sequence). The trim removed 1 base at V and 2 bases at J, leaving 5 bases unmatched. This sequence originates from a human donor in good health. Sequencing was carried out using T cells isolated from PBMCs. This chain connects TRBV19 to TRBJ2-7; 7 bases are a match to TRBD2. Written as DNA, the CDR3 is TGTGCCAGTAGTATAGGGTCTAGCGGCCCCTACGAGCAGTACTTC. Amino acids: CASSIGSSGPYEQYF.